One T cell receptor beta chain is described in this entry. The antigen is undetermined. The data derive from a study of beta chain features in type 1 diabetes. Study outcomes and limitations: Reduced insertions and increased deletions marked VDJ junctions in type 1 diabetes patients. Moderate yet significant TCRB CDR3 shortening was seen in Type 1 diabetes patients in all four CD4+ subsets.

TCRB transcripts that were expressed got sequenced, as all of the isolated RNA had been reverse transcribed. TCRdb's copy holds only in-frame clones and misses some; the assay was immunoSEQ multiplex PCR. This sample has about 170,000 clones, with around 7.9% found just once. V was cut by 4 bases and J by 4 bases, with 11 bases left in between. The germline V gene encodes CDR1 SGHNT and CDR2 YYREEE (reference sequence). CDR3 length equals 13 residues. Sequencing used central memory CD4+ T cells from blood. The TCR originated in a man between 18 and 35 years old with type 1 diabetes. V gene TRBV5-4 combines with J gene TRBJ1-2, with a tentative D call TRBD1 (5 bases). The CDR3 loop is CASSVDSSYGYTF. Written as DNA, the CDR3 is TGTGCCAGCAGCGTCGACAGTTCCTATGGCTACACCTTC.